These 14 T cell receptor beta chains originate from one sample sequenced in a study of shared T cell receptors in the human thymus. TCRdb's copy holds only in-frame clones and misses some; the assay was immunoSEQ multiplex PCR. The repertoire holds about 710,000 clones, with more than 70% as singletons. The sample was also linked to a second study, of human thymus T cells.

The specimen sequenced was thymocytes. These receptors were collected from a boy in the first two years of life with a congenital heart defect.

The chain combines TRBV27 with TRBJ2-3, with 11 bases aligning to TRBD2. V dropped 4 bases and J dropped 0; count of bases not matched to a gene: 3. The CDR3 runs to 16 residues. Germline CDR1 and CDR2: MNHEY and SMNVEV (reference sequence). CDR3 DNA sequence: TGTGCCAGCAGTTCCTGGACTAGCGGGAGCACAGATACGCAGTATTTT. Amino acid sequence: CASSSWTSGSTDTQYF.

The gene calls are TRBV12-5 and TRBJ2-2; weak D call: TRBD1 (6 bases). The germline V gene encodes CDR1 LGHNT and CDR2 FRNRAP. Trimming took 2 bases from V and 1 from J, leaving 17 bases between them. The CDR3 runs to 18 residues. In nucleotides, the CDR3 is TGTGCTAGTGGTTTGACTGACAGGTTAAAGGAGAACACCGGGGAGCTGTTTTTT. It translates to CASGLTDRLKENTGELFF.

This chain links TRBV5-4 with TRBJ1-2; unclear D gene. CDR3 length equals 13 residues. V lost 6 bases and J lost 5, with 14 bases in between. Germline V gives CDR1 SGHNT, CDR2 YYREEE (reference sequence). The CDR3: CASTTMRRYGYTF. The CDR3 bases are TGTGCCAGCACCACCATGCGGAGGTATGGCTACACCTTC.

The CDR3 DNA reads TGCGCCAGCAGCTCGGGGACTAGCGGGGACTATGAGCAGTTCTTC. Translating gives CASSSGTSGDYEQFF. This chain uses TRBV5-1 with TRBJ2-1; TRBD2 matches at 13 bases. V dropped 3 bases and J dropped 8; count of bases not matched to a gene: 5. The CDR3 sequence is 15 residues long. Germline lookup yields CDR1 SGHRS and CDR2 YFSETQ.

The genes are TRBV28 and TRBJ2-1; 14 bases match TRBD2. Germline V gives CDR1 MDHEN, CDR2 SYDVKM. The CDR3 sequence is 18 residues long. V lost 2 bases to trimming and J lost 6 bases; unmatched junction nucleotides: 9. CDR3 protein: CASSLGLRGLAGGNEQFF. The DNA for the CDR3 is TGTGCCAGCAGTTTAGGTCTTCGTGGACTAGCGGGGGGCAATGAGCAGTTCTTC. The full variable domain, completed using reference TRBV28 and TRBJ2-1, is DVKVTQSSRYLVKRTGEKVFLECVQDMDHENMFWYRQDPGLGLRLIYFSYDVKMKEKGDIPEGYSVSREKKERFSLILESASTNQTSMYLCASSLGLRGLAGGNEQFFGPGTRLTVL.

V gene TRBV9 combines with J gene TRBJ2-1; possible D gene TRBD1, 6 bases. Trimming removed 4 bases at V and 4 bases at J, with 18 bases between. The CDR3 is made up of 16 amino acids. Germline CDR1 SGDLS, CDR2 YYNGEE. The CDR3 loop reads CASSPRTGTTYNEQFF. CDR3 nucleotide sequence: TGTGCCAGCAGCCCACGGACCGGGACAACATACAATGAGCAGTTCTTC.

The chain recombines TRBV29-1 with TRBJ2-1, with D possibly TRBD1 on 8 matching bases. Trimming took off 7 bases at V and 9 bases at J, with 10 bases between the two ends. Per germline, CDR1 SQVTM and CDR2 ANQGSEA. The CDR3 sequence is 10 residues long. CDR3 sequence: CSDRGGEQFF. CDR3 coding DNA: TGCAGCGACAGGGGGGGTGAGCAGTTCTTC.

V usage is TRBV12-5 and J usage is TRBJ2-7; 11 nucleotides agree with TRBD2. Germline CDR1 is LGHNT and CDR2 is FRNRAP. The J segment lost 2 bases and the V segment lost 10 bases, leaving 7 bases of the junction unmatched. The CDR3 sequence is 14 residues long. As DNA, the CDR3 is TGTGCTACCGAGACTAGCGGGACACCCTACGAGCAGTACTTC. Amino acids: CATETSGTPYEQYF.

This clone was counted a few times. The genes are TRBV6-5 and TRBJ1-3, with TRBD1 as a possible D gene (5 bases). The V gene lost 10 bases and the J gene lost 4 bases, with 14 bases spanning the gap. The CDR3 contains 13 residues. CDR1 MNHEY and CDR2 SVGAGI come from the germline V gene. The CDR3 sequence is CATRGGDGNTIYF. In DNA form, the CDR3 reads TGTGCCACCCGTGGGGGGGACGGAAACACCATATATTTT.

This clone has a single count. This chain uses TRBV11-2 with TRBJ1-5, with D perhaps matching TRBD1 (6 bases). The length of the CDR3 is 17 residues. Trimming left V 4 bases short and J 0 bases short, with 16 bases between. CDR1 and CDR2 (germline): SGHAT, FQNNGV. CDR3 nucleotide sequence: TGTGCCAGCAGCTCGGACAGTGGAACAAATAGCAATCAGCCCCAGCATTTT. It translates to CASSSDSGTNSNQPQHF.

The J gene is TRBJ1-6, the V gene TRBV28, with no clear D. Trimming removed 10 bases at V and 10 bases at J, with 17 bases between. Germline V gene lookup returns CDR1 MDHEN and CDR2 SYDVKM. The CDR3 length is 13 residues. The CDR3 reads CAIGPGSGSPLHF. In DNA form, the CDR3 reads TGTGCCATAGGACCGGGTTCGGGATCACCCCTCCACTTT. Supplemented by reference TRBV28 and TRBJ1-6, the full variable domain reads DVKVTQSSRYLVKRTGEKVFLECVQDMDHENMFWYRQDPGLGLRLIYFSYDVKMKEKGDIPEGYSVSREKKERFSLILESASTNQTSMYLCAIGPGSGSPLHFGNGTRLTVT.

This chain uses TRBV5-5 with TRBJ2-1; possibly TRBD1 for D (5 bases). This CDR3 comprises 14 residues. The V gene lost 0 bases and the J gene lost 14 bases, with 18 bases spanning the gap. CDR1 and CDR2 (germline): SGHKS, YYEKEE (reference sequence). In DNA, the CDR3 is TGTGCCAGCAGCTTGGGCGCGGTCTGGGGCCTTAAGTTCTTC. Its translation: CASSLGAVWGLKFF.

The V and J genes are TRBV27 and TRBJ2-7; perhaps TRBD2 as D (7 bases). From germline, CDR1 is MNHEY and CDR2 SMNVEV (reference sequence). Trimming pared 3 bases from V and 0 bases from J, leaving 18 bases between. This CDR3 comprises 17 residues. Here the CDR3 DNA reads TGTGCCAGCAGTTTCACCCTGCGGGGGCGAAACTCCTACGAGCAGTACTTC. The encoded protein is CASSFTLRGRNSYEQYF.

V is TRBV4-1 and J is TRBJ1-4; TRBD1 is a possible D gene (5 bases). CDR1 is MGHRA, CDR2 YSYEKL, per germline. V lost 0 bases and J 8 bases, leaving 16 bases between the germline ends. The CDR3 runs to 16 residues. Written as DNA, the CDR3 is TGCGCCAGCAGCCAAGATTGGGGCTCGGCGGGGGAAAAACTGTTTTTT. Amino acid sequence: CASSQDWGSAGEKLFF.